These 7 T cell receptor beta chains originate from one sample sequenced in a study of T cell repertoires in cytomegalovirus infection. TCRdb reprocessed the reads with MiXCR, giving one entry per CDR3 protein. The repertoire includes about 130,000 distinct CDR3 sequences, 7.5% to 9% of them detected once, and 9.5% to 13% sits in the top ten. What was sequenced was PBMCs. The source is a human donor in good health (CMV status not recorded). Some clones in this sample may be carry-over from other donors' samples.

This clonotype was seen many times. The V call is TRBV7-8, the J call TRBJ1-4; 12 bases are shared with TRBD1. This CDR3 comprises 14 residues. V gave up 5 bases and J gave up 8 bases; unmatched junction bases: 3. The V gene's germline CDR1 is SGHVS and CDR2 FQNEAQ. This CDR3 reads CASSPGQGAEKLFF. DNA of the CDR3: TGTGCCAGCAGCCCGGGACAGGGGGCGGAAAAACTGTTTTTT.

The chain employs TRBV6-6 and TRBJ1-1; D gene ambiguous. Deletions cut 6 bases from V and 2 bases from J, with 13 bases between. From germline, CDR1 is MNHNY and CDR2 SVGAGI (reference sequence). The CDR3 is 14 residues long. CDR3 bases: TGTGCCAGCAGCCAGCAGAGCGGAAACACTGAAGCTTTCTTT. It yields the protein CASSQQSGNTEAFF.

This rearrangement joins TRBV29-1 to TRBJ2-5, with unresolved D. V gave up 5 bases and J gave up 0 bases, with 13 bases separating them. From germline, CDR1 is SQVTM and CDR2 ANQGSEA. There are 14 residues in the CDR3. CDR3 nucleotide sequence: TGCAGCGTTTCTAATCCCCAGTACCAAGAGACCCAGTACTTC. This encodes CSVSNPQYQETQYF.

This clonotype was found a few times. The genes are TRBV5-1 and TRBJ2-3; 11 bases line up with TRBD1. Germline-derived CDR1 and CDR2 are SGHRS and YFSETQ. CDR3 length: 16 residues. V dropped 4 bases and J dropped 6; count of bases not matched to a gene: 10. This CDR3 reads CASSPGQGAGGDTQYF. Here the CDR3 DNA reads TGCGCCAGCAGCCCTGGACAGGGGGCAGGAGGCGATACGCAGTATTTT.

V usage is TRBV20-1 and J usage is TRBJ2-3, with 9 bases fitting TRBD2. The CDR3 has 14 residues. Germline V gene lookup returns CDR1 DFQATT and CDR2 SNEGSKA (reference sequence). The junction had 6 bases not matched to a gene; V was cut back by 5 bases and J by 3 bases. Written as DNA, the CDR3 is TGCAGTGCTCGTCATAGCGGGGGTACAGATACGCAGTATTTT. Translation gives CSARHSGGTDTQYF.

The CDR3 reads CASSLQGLGGETQYF. The CDR3, as DNA: TGTGCCAGCAGTCTACAGGGATTAGGAGGAGAGACCCAGTACTTC. The V and J genes are TRBV28 and TRBJ2-5, with D perhaps TRBD1 (6 bases). The CDR3 has 15 amino acids. In germline, CDR1 is MDHEN, CDR2 SYDVKM. Trimming removed 5 bases at V and 4 bases at J, with 17 bases between. The full variable domain, with the rest looked up from reference TRBV28 and TRBJ2-5, is DVKVTQSSRYLVKRTGEKVFLECVQDMDHENMFWYRQDPGLGLRLIYFSYDVKMKEKGDIPEGYSVSREKKERFSLILESASTNQTSMYLCASSLQGLGGETQYFGPGTRLLVL.

This clonotype occurred many times. DNA for the CDR3: TGTGCCAGCAGTACCGGCGGGCAAGAGTCCTACGAGCAGTACTTC. This sequence encodes CASSTGGQESYEQYF. The gene calls are TRBV7-9 and TRBJ2-7, with D tentatively TRBD2 (5 bases). Germline V gene data show CDR1 as SEHNR and CDR2 as FQNEAQ (reference sequence). The CDR3 covers 15 residues. V was clipped by 6 bases and J by 1 base, with 16 bases between them.